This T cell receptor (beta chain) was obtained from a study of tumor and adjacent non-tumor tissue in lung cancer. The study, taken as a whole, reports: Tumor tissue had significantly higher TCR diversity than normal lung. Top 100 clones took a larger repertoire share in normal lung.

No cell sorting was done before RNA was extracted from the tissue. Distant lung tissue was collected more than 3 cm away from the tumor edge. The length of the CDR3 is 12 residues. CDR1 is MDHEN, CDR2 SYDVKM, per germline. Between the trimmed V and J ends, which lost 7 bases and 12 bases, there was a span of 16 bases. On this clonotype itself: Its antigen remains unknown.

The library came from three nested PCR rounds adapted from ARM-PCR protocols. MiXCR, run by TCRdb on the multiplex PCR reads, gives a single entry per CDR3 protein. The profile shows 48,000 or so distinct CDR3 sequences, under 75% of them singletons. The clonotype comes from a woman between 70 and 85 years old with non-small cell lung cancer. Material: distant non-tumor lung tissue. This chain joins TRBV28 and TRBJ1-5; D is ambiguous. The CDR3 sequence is CASKRSNQHQHF. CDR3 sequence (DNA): TGTGCCAGCAAGAGGAGCAATCAACACCAGCATTTT.